Listed below are T cell receptor beta chains from one sample, sequenced in a study of beta chain features in type 1 diabetes. Data came from immunoSEQ multiplex PCR; TCRdb stores just in-frame clones and leaves some out. The sample lists under 550,000 clones; approximately 10% were seen once. The sequenced sample consisted of naive CD4+ T cells from blood. All receptors derive from a woman aged 18-29 years in good health. The CDR3 runs from the conserved cysteine through the conserved F or W. Fields, in order: J gene, clone size, D gene, V gene, CDR3 protein, CDR3 DNA. The D gene is left open where the match is weak. Rows may omit the clone size; those that give it use once, few, many or a size class.

J gene: TRBJ2-5
clone size: -
D gene: -
V gene: TRBV7-2
CDR3 protein: CASSPNGGTQYF
CDR3 DNA: TGTGCCAGCAGCCCTAACGGGGGGACCCAGTACTTC

J gene: TRBJ2-7
clone size: -
D gene: -
V gene: TRBV30
CDR3 protein: CASTGQGLYEQYF
CDR3 DNA: TGTGCCTCGACGGGGCAGGGTTTGTACGAGCAGTACTTC

J gene: TRBJ2-1
clone size: few
D gene: TRBD2
V gene: TRBV10-3
CDR3 protein: CAIRVSGLTEQFF
CDR3 DNA: TGTGCCATCAGGGTGTCGGGACTAACTGAGCAGTTCTTC

J gene: TRBJ2-1
clone size: -
D gene: -
V gene: TRBV4-3
CDR3 protein: CASSQGDEQFF
CDR3 DNA: TGCGCCAGCAGCCAAGGGGATGAGCAGTTCTTC

J gene: TRBJ1-5
clone size: few
D gene: -
V gene: TRBV28
CDR3 protein: CASSLFGRNYQPQHF
CDR3 DNA: TGTGCCAGCAGTTTATTTGGCAGGAACTATCAGCCCCAGCATTTT

J gene: TRBJ2-1
clone size: few
D gene: TRBD1
V gene: TRBV7-9
CDR3 protein: CASSLGQGGQFF
CDR3 DNA: TGTGCCAGCAGCTTAGGACAGGGGGGACAGTTCTTC

J gene: TRBJ2-7
clone size: -
D gene: -
V gene: TRBV14
CDR3 protein: CASSPVPYEQYF
CDR3 DNA: TGTGCCAGCAGCCCAGTCCCCTACGAGCAGTACTTC

J gene: TRBJ2-3
clone size: few
D gene: -
V gene: TRBV18
CDR3 protein: CASSPDRRSTDTQYF
CDR3 DNA: TGTGCCAGCTCACCTGACAGGAGAAGCACAGATACGCAGTATTTT

J gene: TRBJ2-2
clone size: -
D gene: -
V gene: TRBV29-1
CDR3 protein: CSAQGLGELFF
CDR3 DNA: TGCAGTGCACAGGGACTTGGGGAGCTGTTTTTT

J gene: TRBJ2-1
clone size: -
D gene: TRBD2
V gene: TRBV30
CDR3 protein: CAWKRTSGTYNEQFF
CDR3 DNA: TGTGCCTGGAAAAGGACTAGCGGGACCTACAATGAGCAGTTCTTC

J gene: TRBJ2-1
clone size: few
D gene: -
V gene: TRBV15
CDR3 protein: CATSRDPAEQALSYNEQFF
CDR3 DNA: TGTGCCACCAGCAGAGATCCCGCCGAACAGGCCCTCTCTTACAATGAGCAGTTCTTC

J gene: TRBJ2-3
clone size: -
D gene: -
V gene: TRBV4-2
CDR3 protein: CASSPMGGTDTQYF
CDR3 DNA: TGTGCCAGCAGCCCCATGGGCGGCACAGATACGCAGTATTTT

J gene: TRBJ2-1
clone size: -
D gene: -
V gene: TRBV7-3
CDR3 protein: CASSRTSYNEQFF
CDR3 DNA: TGTGCCAGCAGCCGGACCTCCTACAATGAGCAGTTCTTC

J gene: TRBJ2-1
clone size: few
D gene: TRBD2
V gene: TRBV11-2
CDR3 protein: CASSLWTSISEQFF
CDR3 DNA: TGTGCCAGCAGCCTCTGGACTAGTATCAGTGAGCAGTTCTTC

J gene: TRBJ1-4
clone size: -
D gene: -
V gene: TRBV29-1
CDR3 protein: CSVGGLGHEKLFF
CDR3 DNA: TGCAGCGTTGGGGGACTAGGGCATGAAAAACTGTTTTTT

J gene: TRBJ1-1
clone size: -
D gene: TRBD1
V gene: TRBV4-2
CDR3 protein: CASSSRRGPTEAFF
CDR3 DNA: TGTGCCAGCAGCTCGCGCAGGGGGCCCACTGAAGCTTTCTTT

J gene: TRBJ1-4
clone size: -
D gene: -
V gene: TRBV7-2
CDR3 protein: CASSLEVNNEKLFF
CDR3 DNA: TGTGCCAGCAGCTTAGAAGTAAACAACGAAAAACTGTTTTTT

J gene: TRBJ1-6
clone size: -
D gene: TRBD1
V gene: TRBV7-8
CDR3 protein: CASSLAGWGQGSYNSPLHF
CDR3 DNA: TGTGCCAGCAGCTTAGCAGGGTGGGGACAGGGGAGCTATAATTCACCCCTCCACTTT

J gene: TRBJ2-1
clone size: -
D gene: TRBD2
V gene: TRBV9
CDR3 protein: CASSVRSGSVSEQFF
CDR3 DNA: TGTGCCAGCAGCGTTCGAAGCGGGAGCGTATCTGAGCAGTTCTTC

J gene: TRBJ2-1
clone size: -
D gene: -
V gene: TRBV20-1
CDR3 protein: CSAPLGHVYFF
CDR3 DNA: TGCAGTGCTCCCCTGGGGCACGTGTATTTCTTC

J gene: TRBJ2-3
clone size: few
D gene: -
V gene: TRBV9
CDR3 protein: CASSPQRLGGDTQYF
CDR3 DNA: TGTGCCAGCAGCCCCCAGCGTCTCGGAGGAGATACGCAGTATTTT

J gene: TRBJ1-6
clone size: once
D gene: -
V gene: TRBV5-6
CDR3 protein: CASSPLGREEAPLHF
CDR3 DNA: TGTGCCAGCAGCCCACTGGGCAGGGAGGAGGCACCCCTCCACTTT

J gene: TRBJ1-1
clone size: -
D gene: -
V gene: TRBV30
CDR3 protein: CAWSVKAWGEAFF
CDR3 DNA: TGTGCCTGGAGTGTTAAGGCCTGGGGTGAAGCTTTCTTT

J gene: TRBJ2-7
clone size: -
D gene: -
V gene: TRBV7-2
CDR3 protein: CASSFGAYYEQYF
CDR3 DNA: TGTGCCAGCAGCTTCGGGGCCTACTACGAGCAGTACTTC

J gene: TRBJ1-5
clone size: -
D gene: -
V gene: TRBV25-1
CDR3 protein: CASSVEGNNQPQHF
CDR3 DNA: TGTGCCAGCAGTGTAGAAGGTAACAATCAGCCCCAGCATTTT

J gene: TRBJ2-7
clone size: few
D gene: TRBD2
V gene: TRBV4-2
CDR3 protein: CASSRDSGGRYYEQYF
CDR3 DNA: TGTGCCAGCAGCCGGGATAGCGGGGGACGTTACTACGAGCAGTACTTC

J gene: TRBJ1-1
clone size: -
D gene: -
V gene: TRBV27
CDR3 protein: CASSYRENTEAFF
CDR3 DNA: TGTGCCAGCAGTTACAGAGAAAACACTGAAGCTTTCTTT

J gene: TRBJ1-1
clone size: -
D gene: -
V gene: TRBV30
CDR3 protein: CAARVLDRLNTEAFF
CDR3 DNA: TGTGCCGCAAGAGTCCTGGACAGATTGAACACTGAAGCTTTCTTT

J gene: TRBJ2-7
clone size: -
D gene: -
V gene: TRBV5-4
CDR3 protein: CASSLDVLGNSYEQYF
CDR3 DNA: TGTGCCAGCAGCTTGGACGTCCTCGGGAACTCCTACGAGCAGTACTTC

J gene: TRBJ1-1
clone size: few
D gene: -
V gene: TRBV2
CDR3 protein: CASRQPGGTYKF
CDR3 DNA: TGTGCCAGCAGGCAGCCGGGGGGGACCTATAAATTT

J gene: TRBJ1-4
clone size: few
D gene: -
V gene: TRBV28
CDR3 protein: CASSLRRGSGNEKLFF
CDR3 DNA: TGTGCCAGCAGTTTACGACGAGGGTCGGGTAATGAAAAACTGTTTTTT

J gene: TRBJ2-1
clone size: -
D gene: -
V gene: TRBV18
CDR3 protein: CASSPGVGGNEQFF
CDR3 DNA: TGTGCCAGCTCACCGGGTGTTGGGGGAAATGAGCAGTTCTTC

J gene: TRBJ1-5
clone size: few
D gene: -
V gene: TRBV19
CDR3 protein: CASTLSGSQPQHF
CDR3 DNA: TGTGCCAGTACCTTAAGCGGAAGTCAGCCCCAGCATTTT

J gene: TRBJ1-5
clone size: few
D gene: -
V gene: TRBV4-3
CDR3 protein: CASSQEIALGYQPQHF
CDR3 DNA: TGCGCCAGCAGCCAAGAAATAGCCCTGGGGTATCAGCCCCAGCATTTT

J gene: TRBJ1-6
clone size: -
D gene: TRBD1
V gene: TRBV18
CDR3 protein: CASSSGTENSPLHF
CDR3 DNA: TGTGCCAGCTCGAGCGGGACAGAGAATTCACCCCTCCACTTT

J gene: TRBJ1-1
clone size: few
D gene: -
V gene: TRBV9
CDR3 protein: CASSVVGGNTEAFF
CDR3 DNA: TGTGCCAGCAGCGTAGTGGGAGGGAACACTGAAGCTTTCTTT

J gene: TRBJ1-3
clone size: few
D gene: -
V gene: TRBV6-6
CDR3 protein: CASSPSTGNPYPYF
CDR3 DNA: TGTGCCAGCAGCCCCTCAACAGGGAATCCCTACCCTTATTTT

J gene: TRBJ1-1
clone size: -
D gene: TRBD1
V gene: TRBV25-1
CDR3 protein: CASSESPGQTNTEAFF
CDR3 DNA: TGTGCCAGCAGTGAATCTCCGGGACAGACGAACACTGAAGCTTTCTTT

J gene: TRBJ2-5
clone size: few
D gene: -
V gene: TRBV28
CDR3 protein: CASSFPQETQYF
CDR3 DNA: TGTGCCAGCAGTTTCCCACAAGAGACCCAGTACTTC

J gene: TRBJ2-1
clone size: few
D gene: TRBD1
V gene: TRBV5-1
CDR3 protein: CASSQLSGQGAHVQFF
CDR3 DNA: TGCGCCAGCAGCCAACTTTCCGGACAGGGGGCGCACGTGCAGTTCTTC

J gene: TRBJ1-2
clone size: -
D gene: TRBD1
V gene: TRBV4-2
CDR3 protein: CASSQYGTVYGYTF
CDR3 DNA: TGTGCCAGCAGCCAATACGGGACAGTTTATGGCTACACCTTC

J gene: TRBJ1-2
clone size: -
D gene: TRBD1
V gene: TRBV27
CDR3 protein: CASRRTGDYGYTF
CDR3 DNA: TGTGCCAGCAGGAGGACAGGGGACTATGGCTACACCTTC

J gene: TRBJ2-5
clone size: few
D gene: TRBD1
V gene: TRBV30
CDR3 protein: CACKDRGVETQYF
CDR3 DNA: TGTGCCTGCAAGGACAGGGGGGTTGAGACCCAGTACTTC

J gene: TRBJ1-6
clone size: few
D gene: -
V gene: TRBV7-6
CDR3 protein: CASSRLGDSPLHF
CDR3 DNA: TGTGCCAGCAGCCGATTAGGGGATTCACCCCTCCACTTT

J gene: TRBJ1-5
clone size: -
D gene: -
V gene: TRBV7-2
CDR3 protein: CASSSQGNQPQHF
CDR3 DNA: TGTGCCAGCAGCTCACAGGGAAATCAGCCCCAGCATTTT

J gene: TRBJ2-7
clone size: few
D gene: -
V gene: TRBV29-1
CDR3 protein: CSVLAKWPGNSYEQYF
CDR3 DNA: TGCAGCGTCCTCGCGAAGTGGCCGGGAAACTCCTACGAGCAGTACTTC

J gene: TRBJ2-2
clone size: many
D gene: -
V gene: TRBV30
CDR3 protein: CAWIRSGELFF
CDR3 DNA: TGTGCCTGGATTCGGTCCGGGGAGCTGTTTTTT

J gene: TRBJ2-1
clone size: -
D gene: -
V gene: TRBV5-6
CDR3 protein: CASSSGQNSYNEQFF
CDR3 DNA: TGTGCCAGCAGCTCCGGACAGAACTCCTACAATGAGCAGTTCTTC

J gene: TRBJ2-1
clone size: -
D gene: -
V gene: TRBV11-3
CDR3 protein: CASSVMVEQFF
CDR3 DNA: TGTGCCAGCAGCGTAATGGTGGAGCAGTTCTTC

J gene: TRBJ2-7
clone size: -
D gene: -
V gene: TRBV13
CDR3 protein: CASGADRSSYEQYF
CDR3 DNA: TGTGCCAGCGGTGCGGACAGAAGCTCCTACGAGCAGTACTTC

J gene: TRBJ2-7
clone size: -
D gene: TRBD2
V gene: TRBV9
CDR3 protein: CASSVGTSGRGNAYEQYF
CDR3 DNA: TGTGCCAGCAGCGTCGGGACTAGCGGGAGGGGCAACGCCTACGAGCAGTACTTC

J gene: TRBJ2-1
clone size: -
D gene: TRBD2
V gene: TRBV28
CDR3 protein: CASSDRSGRAEQFF
CDR3 DNA: TGTGCCAGCTCCGATAGGAGCGGGAGGGCTGAGCAGTTCTTC

J gene: TRBJ2-1
clone size: few
D gene: -
V gene: TRBV4-3
CDR3 protein: CASSQDNWGNYNEQFF
CDR3 DNA: TGCGCCAGCAGCCAAGATAACTGGGGAAATTACAATGAGCAGTTCTTC

J gene: TRBJ2-1
clone size: few
D gene: -
V gene: TRBV6-5
CDR3 protein: CASSPLEIDEQFF
CDR3 DNA: TGTGCCAGCAGCCCCCTCGAGATCGATGAGCAGTTCTTC

J gene: TRBJ2-1
clone size: few
D gene: -
V gene: TRBV9
CDR3 protein: CASSVGVWADDEQFF
CDR3 DNA: TGTGCCAGCAGCGTAGGGGTCTGGGCGGACGATGAGCAGTTCTTC

J gene: TRBJ2-3
clone size: -
D gene: -
V gene: TRBV25-1
CDR3 protein: CATHRLDTDTQYF
CDR3 DNA: TGTGCCACCCACCGGCTGGACACAGATACGCAGTATTTT

J gene: TRBJ2-1
clone size: -
D gene: TRBD2
V gene: TRBV2
CDR3 protein: CASSELAGPYGEQFF
CDR3 DNA: TGTGCCAGCAGTGAACTAGCGGGGCCCTACGGTGAGCAGTTCTTC

J gene: TRBJ1-4
clone size: few
D gene: TRBD1
V gene: TRBV7-2
CDR3 protein: CASSRTGVEKLFF
CDR3 DNA: TGTGCCAGCAGCCGGACAGGCGTTGAAAAACTGTTTTTT

J gene: TRBJ2-5
clone size: few
D gene: TRBD1
V gene: TRBV15
CDR3 protein: CATSFRTGWKTQYF
CDR3 DNA: TGTGCCACCAGCTTTCGGACAGGCTGGAAGACCCAGTACTTC